One and the same sample provided the 3 T cell receptor beta chains below, sequenced in a study of fetal regulatory T cell absence and autoimmunity (dated by TCRdb to about 2017). The library was made by the immunoSEQ multiplex PCR assay. What TCRdb holds here is the immuneACCESS table cut down to in-frame rearrangements. Part of the clones is not present; checked against another copy, under half of the missing clones reflect an unresolved V gene, and the others are unexplained. The sample yields approximately 46,000 clones; roughly 80% were counted once. Of the sample, 0.41% falls within the top ten clones. Material for sequencing was cord blood. The receptors shown here come from a newborn boy with IPEX syndrome.

The V and J genes are TRBV15 and TRBJ2-7, with 9 bases identical to TRBD2. Germline CDR1 and CDR2: LNHNV and YYDKDF (reference sequence). The CDR3 length is 16 residues. Unmatched junction bases numbered 4, after V lost 0 bases and J lost 1 base. As DNA, the CDR3 is TGTGCCACCAGCAGAGAGGGAGCGGGAGGATCCTACGAGCAGTACTTC. Protein: CATSREGAGGSYEQYF. The full variable domain, completed using reference TRBV15 and TRBJ2-7, is DAMVIQNPRYQVTQFGKPVTLSCSQTLNHNVMYWYQQKSSQAPKLLFHYYDKDFNNEADTPDNFQSRRPNTSFCFLDIRSPGLGDTAMYLCATSREGAGGSYEQYFGPGTRLTVT.

The V and J genes are TRBV19 and TRBJ2-1, with 8 positions matching TRBD2. V lost 6 bases to trimming and J lost 2 bases; unmatched junction nucleotides: 0. The length of the CDR3 is 13 residues. CDR1 LNHDA and CDR2 SQIVND come from the germline V gene (reference sequence). CDR3 in amino acids: CASSGRAYNEQFF. CDR3 sequence (DNA): TGTGCCAGTAGCGGGAGGGCCTACAATGAGCAGTTCTTC.

The rearrangement uses TRBV11-3 and TRBJ1-1, with D maybe TRBD1 (5 bases). With 4 bases removed from V and 1 base from J, the gap between germline ends came to 13 bases. This CDR3 comprises 15 residues. CDR1 SGHNT and CDR2 YENEEA come from the germline V gene. Here the CDR3 reads CASSSRQGENTEAFF. The DNA for the CDR3 is TGTGCCAGCAGCTCAAGGCAGGGTGAGAACACTGAAGCTTTCTTT.